The 21 T cell receptor beta chains presented below share a single source sample, sequenced in a study of cytomegalovirus exposure and HLA in healthy donors. Amplification used 60 Vbeta primers and 13 Jbeta primers. Produced via immunoSEQ multiplex PCR; TCRdb's table is partial and in-frame only. The sample includes about 60,000 clones, 70% seen only once; the top ten take approximately 19%. Sequencing used PBMCs. All receptors come from a woman aged 60-75 years in good health and CMV-seropositive.

The chain has TRBV6-6 and TRBJ1-2, with no clear D. In germline, CDR1 is MNHNY, CDR2 SVGAGI (reference sequence). Between the trimmed V and J ends, which lost 5 bases and 2 bases, there was a span of 9 bases. The CDR3 is made up of 13 amino acids. CDR3 nucleotide sequence: TGTGCCAGCAGTCCTTACACGAACTATGGCTACACCTTC. Protein: CASSPYTNYGYTF.

CDR3 in amino acids: CAISGGDGNTEAFF. DNA for the CDR3: TGTGCCATCAGTGGGGGGGACGGTAACACTGAAGCTTTCTTT. The chain couples TRBV10-3 to TRBJ1-1, with D perhaps TRBD1 (5 bases). V was clipped by 4 bases and J by 2 bases, with 11 bases between them. The V gene's germline CDR1 is ENHRY and CDR2 SYGVKD. The CDR3 loop spans 14 amino acids.

This clone was observed a few times. V gene TRBV4-3 combines with J gene TRBJ2-3; 11 nucleotides line up with TRBD2. Trimming took 0 bases from V and 4 from J; bases not matched to a gene: 6. The CDR3 sequence is 17 residues long. Germline values: CDR1 LGHNA, CDR2 YSLEER. CDR3 sequence: CASSQDELAGGSDTQYF. The CDR3 DNA follows: TGCGCCAGCAGCCAAGATGAGCTAGCGGGGGGTTCAGATACGCAGTATTTT.

This clone was observed once. The V and J genes are TRBV25-1 and TRBJ1-1; TRBD1 matches 7 bases. Germline lookup yields CDR1 MGHDK and CDR2 SYGVNS. Germline trimming cut 3 bases from V and 10 bases from J; bases unmatched to any gene: 5. The CDR3 totals 12 residues. CDR3 residues: CASSDAGGRAFF. CDR3 nucleotides: TGTGCCAGCAGTGACGCAGGGGGAAGAGCTTTCTTT. The entire variable domain, with the rest obtained from reference TRBV25-1 and TRBJ1-1, is as follows: EADIYQTPRYLVIGTGKKITLECSQTMGHDKMYWYQQDPGMELHLIHYSYGVNSTEKGDLSSESTVSRIRTEHFPLTLESARPSHTSQYLCASSDAGGRAFFGQGTRLTVV.

The rearrangement uses TRBV6-5 and TRBJ1-2; 11 bases agree with TRBD1. Germline V gene sequence: CDR1 MNHEY, CDR2 SVGAGI. V shed 5 bases and J 4 bases; nucleotides not matched to a gene: 3. This CDR3 has 14 amino acids. The CDR3 here is CASSPGQGVYGYTF. DNA of the CDR3: TGTGCCAGCAGTCCGGGACAGGGGGTCTATGGCTACACCTTC.

V usage is TRBV13 and J usage is TRBJ2-7, with D possibly matching TRBD1 (6 bases). The germline V gene has CDR1 PRHDT and CDR2 FYEKMQ (reference sequence). V was trimmed by 2 bases and J by 0 bases, leaving 14 bases between them. The CDR3 totals 16 residues. As DNA, the CDR3 is TGTGCCAGCAGCTTAAATTCCCAGGGGCCCTCCTACGAGCAGTACTTC. Its translation: CASSLNSQGPSYEQYF.

This sequence joins TRBV2 and TRBJ2-3; D is uncertain. The length of the CDR3 is 13 residues. V was shortened by 6 bases and J by 2 bases, with 9 bases between the two germline ends. CDR1 and CDR2 from the germline V gene are SNHLY and FYNNEI. The CDR3 DNA reads TGTGCCAGCAGGTGGGCACCCACAGATACGCAGTATTTT. It is translated as CASRWAPTDTQYF.

This rearrangement joins TRBV9 to TRBJ1-2; no clear D. V shed 5 bases and J shed 4 bases, with 12 bases lying between them. The CDR3 is made up of 13 amino acids. CDR1 SGDLS and CDR2 YYNGEE come from the germline V gene. In nucleotides, the CDR3 is TGTGCCAGCAGTGAGGTCGGAATCTATGGCTACACCTTC. This translates into CASSEVGIYGYTF.

The chain uses TRBV18 and TRBJ1-5; D might be TRBD1 (5 bases). V lost 2 bases and J 2 bases, leaving 10 bases between the germline ends. Germline V gives CDR1 KGHSH, CDR2 LQKENI. This CDR3 comprises 15 residues. In DNA form, the CDR3 reads TGTGCCAGCTCACCAATGGGAGGGGGCAATCAGCCCCAGCATTTT. Amino acids: CASSPMGGGNQPQHF. The full variable domain, rest sourced from reference TRBV18 and TRBJ1-5, is NAGVMQNPRHLVRRRGQEARLRCSPMKGHSHVYWYRQLPEEGLKFMVYLQKENIIDESGMPKERFSAEFPKEGPSILRIQQVVRGDSAAYFCASSPMGGGNQPQHFGDGTRLSIL.

This clone was counted a few times. The genes are TRBV5-1 and TRBJ2-7, with 8 bases aligning to TRBD2. Germline V gives CDR1 SGHRS, CDR2 YFSETQ. V trimming: 4 bases; J trimming: 0 bases; junction bases outside the gene matches: 9. This CDR3 has 16 residues. The CDR3 nucleotides read TGCGCCAGCAGCCCCCACGGGGGGGACCCCTCCTACGAGCAGTACTTC. Encoded protein: CASSPHGGDPSYEQYF.

The V call is TRBV7-9, the J call TRBJ2-7; no definite D call. Trimming removed 3 bases from V and 2 bases from J, with 11 bases in between. Germline CDR1 and CDR2: SEHNR and FQNEAQ (reference sequence). This CDR3 spans 14 amino acids. The DNA for the CDR3 is TGTGCCAGCAGCTTCCGGGTCCCAGCCTACGAGCAGTACTTC. Encoded protein: CASSFRVPAYEQYF.

The chain joins TRBV2 to TRBJ1-6; D is uncertain. This CDR3 has 14 amino acids. CDR1 and CDR2 from the germline V gene are SNHLY and FYNNEI. V lost 4 bases and J lost 6, with 10 bases in between. The CDR3 region is CASSVYSGNSPLHF. CDR3 nucleotide sequence: TGTGCCAGCAGTGTGTATTCCGGTAATTCACCCCTCCACTTT.

The J gene is TRBJ2-7, the V gene TRBV27; 8 bases are shared with TRBD2. The CDR3 is 17 amino acids. The J segment lost 4 bases and the V segment lost 0 bases, leaving 11 bases of the junction unmatched. Germline assignment: CDR1 MNHEY and CDR2 SMNVEV (reference sequence). The CDR3 is CASSLSGLAGLYYEQYF. In DNA form, the CDR3 reads TGTGCCAGCAGTTTATCTGGCCTAGCGGGCCTTTATTACGAGCAGTACTTC.

The chain is built from TRBV5-6 and TRBJ2-7; 10 nucleotides line up with TRBD1. The CDR3 is made up of 14 amino acids. Germline loops: CDR1 SGHDT, CDR2 YYEEEE. The ends lost 4 bases at V and 9 bases at J; junction bases unmatched: 10. The CDR3 sequence: CASSRFGDRGGQYF. The CDR3 DNA reads TGTGCCAGCAGCCGCTTCGGGGACAGGGGAGGGCAGTACTTC.

The V call is TRBV18, the J call TRBJ2-7, with 11 bases fitting TRBD1. Germline V gene sequence: CDR1 KGHSH, CDR2 LQKENI. With V trimmed by 3 bases and J by 3 bases, 13 bases remained unmatched. The CDR3 length is 18 residues. The CDR3 protein is CASSPEGQGGFFHYEQYF. CDR3 DNA sequence: TGTGCCAGCTCACCCGAGGGACAGGGGGGATTTTTCCACTACGAGCAGTACTTC. Combining the CDR3 with reference TRBV18 and TRBJ2-7 gives the whole variable domain NAGVMQNPRHLVRRRGQEARLRCSPMKGHSHVYWYRQLPEEGLKFMVYLQKENIIDESGMPKERFSAEFPKEGPSILRIQQVVRGDSAAYFCASSPEGQGGFFHYEQYFGPGTRLTVT.

The chain joins TRBV4-3 to TRBJ1-6; 8 nucleotides align to TRBD1. The ends lost 3 bases at V and 10 bases at J; junction bases unmatched: 2. This CDR3 has 13 residues. The germline V gene has CDR1 LGHNA and CDR2 YSLEER. CDR3 residues: CASSQDRESPLHF. CDR3 DNA sequence: TGCGCCAGCAGCCAGGACAGGGAATCACCCCTCCACTTT.

The genes are TRBV2 and TRBJ2-3; D uncertain. This CDR3 spans 12 amino acids. V shed 6 bases and J shed 6 bases, with 10 bases lying between them. The germline gives CDR1 SNHLY, CDR2 FYNNEI. CDR3 sequence (DNA): TGTGCCAGCAGGCAAAACGGGGATACGCAGTATTTT. It encodes CASRQNGDTQYF.

This clone was recorded a few times. The rearrangement links TRBV5-1 to TRBJ2-3; no firm D call. CDR1 is SGHRS, CDR2 YFSETQ, per germline. V lost 1 base, J lost 1 base, and 16 bases lay in between. CDR3 length equals 17 residues. Written as DNA, the CDR3 is TGCGCCAGCAGCTTGATAGGCACTGTGGCGGGCACAGATACGCAGTATTTT. Its protein product is CASSLIGTVAGTDTQYF.

This chain connects TRBV6-4 to TRBJ1-2, with D perhaps TRBD1 (5 bases). Trimming removed 6 bases from V and 8 bases from J, with 16 bases in between. CDR3 length equals 13 residues. Per germline, CDR1 MRHNA and CDR2 SNTAGT. The CDR3 is CASSPESGFGYTF. CDR3 bases: TGTGCCAGCAGCCCCGAATCAGGGTTCGGCTACACCTTC.

This clone showed up just a few times. J is TRBJ1-6 and V is TRBV7-2, with TRBD1 identical over 8 bases. The CDR3 is 18 residues long. Losses at the gene ends were 1 base for V and 5 bases for J; bases not matched to a gene: 10. Germline V CDR1 and CDR2: SGHTA, FQGNSA. DNA of the CDR3: TGTGCCAGCAGCTTAGGCCCAGGGGGCGCCGGCGATAATTCACCCCTCCACTTT. Translated, it gives CASSLGPGGAGDNSPLHF.

The chain links TRBV19 to TRBJ1-5; TRBD1 might be the D (5 bases). V was pared by 6 bases and J by 5 bases, with 17 bases between. Germline CDR1 reads LNHDA; CDR2 reads SQIVND (reference sequence). This CDR3 has 15 amino acids. The CDR3 sequence is CASSDSGQNHQPQHF. The CDR3 DNA sequence: TGTGCCAGTAGCGACAGTGGGCAAAATCATCAGCCCCAGCATTTT.